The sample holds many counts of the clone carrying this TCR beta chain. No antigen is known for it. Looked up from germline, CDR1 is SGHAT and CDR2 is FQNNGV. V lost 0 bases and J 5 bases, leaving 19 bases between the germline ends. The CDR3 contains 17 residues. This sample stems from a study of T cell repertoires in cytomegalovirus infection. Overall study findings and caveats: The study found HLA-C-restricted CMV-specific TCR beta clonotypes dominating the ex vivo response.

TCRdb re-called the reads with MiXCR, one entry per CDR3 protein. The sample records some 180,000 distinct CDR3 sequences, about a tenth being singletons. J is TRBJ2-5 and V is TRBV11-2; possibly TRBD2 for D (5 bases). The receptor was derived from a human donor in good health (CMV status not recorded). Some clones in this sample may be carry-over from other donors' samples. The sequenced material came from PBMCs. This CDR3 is CASSLEGSGSRQETQYF. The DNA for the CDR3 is TGTGCCAGCAGCTTAGAAGGCAGCGGATCCCGCCAGGAGACCCAGTACTTC.